This passage covers 25 T cell receptor beta chains from one sample sequenced in a study of Graves' ophthalmopathy and Graves' hyperthyroidism. Amplifying from RNA transcripts, the study obtained TCR beta CDR3 regions. First-round RT-PCR used HTBI primers; second-round multiplex PCR followed. TCRdb re-derived calls from the multiplex PCR reads in MiXCR, one entry per CDR3 protein. The table shows around 1.1 million distinct CDR3 sequences, with about 40% occurring only once. Source material: peripheral blood or thyroid tissue (not recorded which). All receptors derive from an adult man with Graves' hyperthyroidism.

This clonotype has ten or more counts. The chain uses TRBV5-6 and TRBJ1-2, with TRBD1 matching over 8 bases. The CDR3 length is 14 residues. Trimming cost V 3 bases and J 6 bases; bases outside gene matches: 7. The V gene's germline CDR1 is SGHDT and CDR2 YYEEEE. CDR3 sequence: CASSSRGLVDGYTF. The CDR3 DNA is TGTGCCAGCAGCTCCAGGGGGCTAGTCGATGGCTACACCTTC.

This clonotype was observed many times. The chain uses TRBV7-2 and TRBJ2-5; 9 positions agree with TRBD2. CDR3 size: 17 residues. Germline lookup yields CDR1 SGHTA and CDR2 FQGNSA. The ends lost 0 bases at V and 5 bases at J; junction bases unmatched: 10. CDR3 sequence reads: CASSLAYGGRARETQYF. The CDR3 bases are TGTGCCAGCAGCTTAGCGTACGGCGGGAGGGCCCGTGAGACCCAGTACTTC.

This clonotype has a count of ten or more. V is TRBV6-5 and J is TRBJ2-7; D might be TRBD1 (5 bases). Between the trimmed V and J ends, which lost 0 bases and 5 bases, there was a span of 11 bases. The germline gives CDR1 MNHEY, CDR2 SVGAGI. This CDR3 is built from 14 residues. The CDR3 loop is CASSYSGQVNEQYF. For the CDR3, the DNA is TGTGCCAGCAGTTACTCGGGGCAGGTCAACGAGCAGTACTTC.

This clonotype was seen a single time. This clone may be a read error of a much larger clone one base away. The chain employs TRBV12-3 or TRBV12-4 and TRBJ2-5; the match to TRBD2 covers 8 bases. V shed 4 bases and J 9 bases; nucleotides not matched to a gene: 16. The CDR3 extends over 16 amino acids. CDR3 sequence: CASSWGAGEAVEAQYF. The CDR3 DNA reads TGTGCCAGCAGTTGGGGAGCGGGAGAGGCTGTCGAGGCCCAGTACTTC.

This chain connects TRBV27 to TRBJ2-2; weak D call: TRBD2 (5 bases). CDR1 and CDR2 (germline): MNHEY, SMNVEV (reference sequence). The CDR3 runs to 13 residues. V was trimmed by 5 bases and J by 6 bases, leaving 10 bases between them. The CDR3 DNA is TGTGCCAGCAGTATTGGAGGTCCCGGGGAGCTGTTTTTT. Its protein product is CASSIGGPGELFF.

J is TRBJ2-5 and V is TRBV12-3 or TRBV12-4; weak D call: TRBD1 (7 bases). The CDR3 runs to 16 residues. With 1 base removed from V and 4 bases from J, the gap between germline ends came to 16 bases. CDR3 coding DNA: TGTGCCAGCAGTTTAGGGAGGGGGCTCGGGGGAGAGACCCAGTACTTC. It translates to CASSLGRGLGGETQYF.

V usage is TRBV6-6 and J usage is TRBJ1-4; 9 bases fit TRBD1. CDR1 MNHNY and CDR2 SVGAGI come from the germline V gene (reference sequence). CDR3 size: 13 residues. V lost 6 bases and J lost 8; bases outside the gene matches: 4. CDR3 coding DNA: TGTGCCAGCAGGGGACAGGGTCGGGAAAAACTGTTTTTT. Residues: CASRGQGREKLFF.

As for this clonotype: This may be a read error, as it is one base from a much larger clone. This rearrangement joins TRBV4-1 to TRBJ1-6, with 7 nucleotides matching TRBD1. Germline lookup yields CDR1 MGHRA and CDR2 YSYEKL. This CDR3 region has 15 residues. The CDR3 region has the DNA TGCGCCAGCAGCCAAGAAGAGGGGGCCAATTCACCCTTCCACTTT. Its protein product is CASSQEEGANSPFHF.

This clonotype showed up just a few times. This chain uses TRBV4-1 with TRBJ2-2; 11 positions agree with TRBD2. Unmatched junction bases numbered 6, after V lost 1 base and J lost 2 bases. Germline CDR1 and CDR2: MGHRA and YSYEKL. This CDR3 contains 18 residues. The DNA for the CDR3 is TGCGCCAGCAGCCAAGTGGCTAGCGGGAGGCCAAACACCGGGGAGCTGTTTTTT. This gives the protein CASSQVASGRPNTGELFF.

V usage is TRBV6-1 and J usage is TRBJ1-1; 8 nucleotides match TRBD1. Germline V lookup: CDR1 MNHNS, CDR2 SASEGT. Germline trimming cut 2 bases from V and 5 bases from J; bases unmatched to any gene: 7. This CDR3 region has 15 residues. The CDR3 DNA reads as TGTGCCAGCAGTGAAAAGACAGGGGTATGGACTGAAGCTTTCTTT. It specifies CASSEKTGVWTEAFF.

This clonotype was detected many times. The V and J genes are TRBV2 and TRBJ2-2, with 8 bases identical to TRBD1. This CDR3 has 18 residues. Germline trimming cut 4 bases from V and 0 bases from J; bases unmatched to any gene: 10. Germline V CDR1 and CDR2: SNHLY, FYNNEI. As DNA, the CDR3 is TGTGCCAGCAGTGTTCGGACAGGGTCTGCGTCGAACACCGGGGAGCTGTTTTTT. It specifies CASSVRTGSASNTGELFF.

This clonotype came up many times. This chain links TRBV7-2 with TRBJ1-1, with 7 bases lining up with TRBD1. V lost 6 bases and J lost 1; bases outside the gene matches: 5. Germline V lookup: CDR1 SGHTA, CDR2 FQGNSA. The CDR3 length is 14 residues. CDR3 DNA sequence: TGTGCCAGCAGGCGGGACAGCCGGAACACTGAAGCTTTCTTT. Translated: CASRRDSRNTEAFF.

This clonotype was observed a handful of times. A much more abundant neighbour one base away suggests this may be a read error. This chain links TRBV7-9 with TRBJ1-4; 7 bases match TRBD1. Germline CDR1 is SEHNR and CDR2 is FQNEAQ (reference sequence). The V segment lost 6 bases and the J segment 6 bases; nucleotides outside the gene matches: 4. The length of the CDR3 is 13 residues. CDR3: CASRITGDEKLFF. CDR3 in DNA: TGTGCCAGCAGGATCACAGGGGATGAAAAACTGTTTTTT.

This clonotype was picked up many times. The chain has TRBV29-1 and TRBJ1-1; D is unresolved. Per germline, CDR1 SQVTM and CDR2 ANQGSEA. The CDR3 totals 13 residues. Trimming left V 2 bases short and J 0 bases short, with 7 bases between. Written as DNA, the CDR3 is TGCAGCGTTGAAATTCACTTGAACACTGAAGCTTTCTTT. It codes for CSVEIHLNTEAFF. The full variable domain, rest sourced from reference TRBV29-1 and TRBJ1-1, is SAVISQKPSRDICQRGTSLTIQCQVDSQVTMMFWYRQQPGQSLTLIATANQGSEATYESGFVIDKFPISRPNLTFSTLTVSNMSPEDSSIYLCSVEIHLNTEAFFGQGTRLTVV.

This clonotype was detected many times. The V call is TRBV3-1, the J call TRBJ2-7; D is unresolved. Trimming stripped 0 bases from V and 6 bases from J, with 3 bases between. The CDR3 spans 11 residues. Germline V gene lookup returns CDR1 LGHDT and CDR2 YNNKEL (reference sequence). DNA of the CDR3: TGTGCCAGCAGCCAAGAAACCGAGCAGTACTTC. This translates into CASSQETEQYF.

Of note for this clonotype: Since a much larger clone is just one base distant, this may be a read error. The V call is TRBV7-6, the J call TRBJ2-3; the match to TRBD1 covers 7 bases. Germline V gene sequence: CDR1 SGHVS, CDR2 FNYEAQ. CDR3 length: 15 amino acids. The CDR3 sequence: CASSPGTASTGTQYF. CDR3 bases: TGTGCCAGCAGTCCCGGGACAGCAAGCACAGGTACGCAGTATTTT. Full variable domain (remainder filled in from reference TRBV7-6 and TRBJ2-3): GAGVSQSPRYKVTKRGQDVALRCDPISGHVSLYWYRQALGQGPEFLTYFNYEAQQDKSGLPNDRFSAERPEGSISTLTIQRTEQRDSAMYRCASSPGTASTGTQYFGPGTRLTVL.

This clonotype was observed a few times. This chain links TRBV20-1 with TRBJ2-5, with D perhaps assigned TRBD1 or TRBD2 (5 bases each). V was trimmed by 4 bases and J by 1 base, leaving 16 bases between them. Looked up from germline, CDR1 is DFQATT and CDR2 is SNEGSKA (reference sequence). This CDR3 is built from 15 residues. CDR3 in DNA: TGCAGTGCTACCCGGGACGGATCCACCCAAGAGACCCAGTACTTC. Residues: CSATRDGSTQETQYF.

The chain links TRBV7-8 to TRBJ2-2, with D possibly matching TRBD2 (6 bases). CDR3 length: 16 residues. Germline V lookup: CDR1 SGHVS, CDR2 FQNEAQ. Deletions cut 8 bases from V and 6 bases from J, with 22 bases between. CDR3 bases: TGTGCCAGCGGAGGGGTAGTAGGTAGTGATCCCGGGGAGCTGTTTTTT. Translation gives CASGGVVGSDPGELFF.

The gene calls are TRBV24-1 and TRBJ2-7, with a weak D call TRBD2 (5 bases). The CDR3 length is 15 residues. Trimming cost V 4 bases and J 2 bases, with 14 bases left between them. The germline V gene has CDR1 KGHDR and CDR2 SFDVKD. CDR3 amino acids: CATSDARASTYEQYF. As DNA, the CDR3 is TGTGCCACCAGTGACGCGCGGGCCAGCACCTACGAGCAGTACTTC.

This clonotype was seen at least ten times. The V and J genes are TRBV2 and TRBJ2-7; D is unclear. Germline V CDR1 and CDR2: SNHLY, FYNNEI. V was pared by 6 bases and J by 2 bases, with 5 bases between. The CDR3 consists of 11 residues. CDR3 in amino acids: CASREPYEQYF. The CDR3 DNA follows: TGTGCCAGCAGGGAGCCCTACGAGCAGTACTTC.

This clonotype was seen ten or more times. The gene calls are TRBV29-1 and TRBJ1-1; D ambiguous. This CDR3 spans 14 amino acids. Between the trimmed V and J ends, which lost 6 bases and 0 bases, there was a span of 14 bases. Germline values: CDR1 SQVTM, CDR2 ANQGSEA. The CDR3 spells CSVASQAMNTEAFF. The CDR3 bases are TGCAGCGTAGCTTCTCAGGCTATGAACACTGAAGCTTTCTTT.

This clonotype was detected a few times. The chain combines TRBV28 with TRBJ1-4; 7 bases map to TRBD1. The germline gives CDR1 MDHEN, CDR2 SYDVKM. The CDR3 loop spans 13 amino acids. The junction had 3 bases not matched to a gene; V was cut back by 5 bases and J by 6 bases. In DNA, the CDR3 is TGTGCCAGCAGTGAACAGGGGCATGAAAAACTGTTTTTT. Translated: CASSEQGHEKLFF.

This clonotype was observed at least ten times. This rearrangement joins TRBV10-3 to TRBJ2-7, with TRBD1 as a possible D gene (6 bases). Deletions cut 4 bases from V and 2 bases from J, with 9 bases between. This CDR3 is built from 13 residues. Per the germline V gene, CDR1 is ENHRY and CDR2 is SYGVKD. CDR3 sequence: CAISGDKTYEQYF. The CDR3 DNA is TGTGCCATCAGTGGGGACAAGACCTACGAGCAGTACTTC.

The chain is built from TRBV6-6 and TRBJ1-2, with D perhaps matching TRBD1 (6 bases). The CDR3 is 14 amino acids. Germline V gene sequence: CDR1 MNHNY, CDR2 SVGAGI (reference sequence). The germline V and J ends were trimmed by 7 bases and 2 bases, with 14 bases remaining between them. The CDR3 DNA reads TGTGCCAGCAAAATGGGGGCCTTCAACTATGGCTACACCTTC. Protein sequence: CASKMGAFNYGYTF.

The count of this clonotype is one. This chain joins TRBV15 and TRBJ2-2, with D possibly TRBD1 on 5 matching bases. V was shortened by 0 bases and J by 7 bases, with 12 bases between the two germline ends. Per the germline V gene, CDR1 is LNHNV and CDR2 is YYDKDF (reference sequence). This CDR3 has 15 amino acids. CDR3: CATSRDRWGFGELFF. CDR3 coding DNA: TGTGCCACCAGCAGAGATCGATGGGGCTTCGGGGAGCTGTTTTTT.